This T cell receptor (beta chain) is from a study of Graves' ophthalmopathy and Graves' hyperthyroidism. Study information: Before any treatment, peripheral blood was taken at the initial diagnosis.

Trimming stripped 6 bases from V and 0 bases from J, with 6 bases between. The CDR3 runs 12 residues. Germline V gene sequence: CDR1 DFQATT, CDR2 SNEGSKA (reference sequence). Each donor who had ophthalmopathy showed moderate-to-severe activity, a CAS of ≥3, a NOSPECS of ≥4, and a duration under 3 months. RNA served as the template for amplifying TCR beta CDR3 regions. The first-round RT-PCR employed HTBI primers together with the Qiagen OneStep RT-PCR kit. A multiplex PCR was then performed as the second round. Each CDR3 protein is one row after TCRdb ran MiXCR on the multiplex PCR reads. The sample lists some 750,000 distinct CDR3 sequences, 40% occurring once. This clonotype has at least ten counts.

This sequence joins TRBV20-1 and TRBJ1-5, with D unclear. This clonotype originated in an adult man with Graves' ophthalmopathy. Source material: peripheral blood. The CDR3: CSASTSNQPQHF. The CDR3 DNA is TGCAGTGCCAGTACTAGCAATCAGCCCCAGCATTTT.